Following are 17 T cell receptor beta chains from one sample sequenced in a study of shared clonotypes between healthy human individuals. The protocol was immunoSEQ multiplex PCR, while the TCRdb copy is restricted to in-frame clones and leaves out a portion. Of about 1.1 million clones in the sample, 70% to 85% were seen once. Sequencing was carried out using memory CD4+ T cells from PBMCs. The subset: CD45RA-negative fraction. The receptors come from a man aged 18 to 35 in good health. Some clones in this sample may be carry-over from other donors' samples.

The count of this clone is one. The chain combines TRBV6-5 with TRBJ1-6; 7 bases agree with TRBD1. This CDR3 comprises 14 residues. Per the germline V gene, CDR1 is MNHEY and CDR2 is SVGAGI. Trimming at V came to 6 bases and at J to 9 bases, leaving 8 bases not matched to a gene. The DNA of the CDR3 is TGTGCCAGCAGCCCCGGGACAGAAGGTTCACCCCTCCACTTT. It translates to CASSPGTEGSPLHF.

This chain connects TRBV6-4 to TRBJ1-4, with unresolved D. Germline V gene data show CDR1 as MRHNA and CDR2 as SNTAGT. Trimming cost V 0 bases and J 8 bases, with 19 bases left between them. The CDR3 length is 17 residues. DNA for the CDR3: TGTGCCAGCAGTGACTCGGTCCGGGCGTTGGGTAGGGAAAAACTGTTTTTT. It specifies CASSDSVRALGREKLFF.

The rearrangement links TRBV27 to TRBJ2-7; 8 nucleotides agree with TRBD2. CDR1 and CDR2 from the germline V gene are MNHEY and SMNVEV (reference sequence). The V gene end was trimmed by 11 bases and the J gene end by 3 bases; junction bases not matched to a gene: 9. The CDR3 is 13 amino acids. CDR3 residues: CAVSQSGGYEQYF. In nucleotides, the CDR3 is TGTGCCGTTTCACAGAGCGGGGGCTACGAGCAGTACTTC.

The chain combines TRBV20-1 with TRBJ2-1, with no clear D. Germline CDR1 and CDR2: DFQATT and SNEGSKA (reference sequence). This CDR3 region has 11 residues. Trimming stripped 4 bases from V and 3 bases from J, with 4 bases between. This CDR3 is CSAIRYNEQFF. CDR3 sequence (DNA): TGCAGTGCTATCCGCTACAATGAGCAGTTCTTC.

The chain recombines TRBV13 with TRBJ1-3; the match to TRBD1 covers 7 bases. V shed 4 bases, J shed 6 bases, and the junction held 9 bases outside the gene matches. CDR1 PRHDT and CDR2 FYEKMQ come from the germline V gene (reference sequence). The CDR3 runs 15 residues. The CDR3 coding sequence is TGTGCCAGCAGCTATTACGACAGGGTAGAAAACACCATATATTTT. This encodes CASSYYDRVENTIYF.

The genes are TRBV7-8 and TRBJ2-7, with unresolved D. V dropped 2 bases and J dropped 3 bases, with 8 bases sitting between them. The germline V gene encodes CDR1 SGHVS and CDR2 FQNEAQ. CDR3 length equals 13 residues. As DNA, the CDR3 is TGTGCCAGCAGCTTATACTCGGGCTACGAGCAGTACTTC. Translation: CASSLYSGYEQYF.

The V call is TRBV6-1, the J call TRBJ1-1, with D hard to call. CDR3 length equals 13 residues. Trimming removed 3 bases at V and 1 base at J, with 6 bases between. The germline V gene has CDR1 MNHNS and CDR2 SASEGT. CDR3: CASSEHRNTEAFF. CDR3 nucleotide sequence: TGTGCCAGCAGTGAGCACAGGAACACTGAAGCTTTCTTT.

V and J are TRBV29-1 and TRBJ2-1; D uncertain. The CDR3 totals 14 residues. Trimming pared 7 bases from V and 0 bases from J, leaving 13 bases between. Germline V CDR1 and CDR2: SQVTM, ANQGSEA. This CDR3 reads CSANIENSYNEQFF. CDR3 nucleotides: TGCAGCGCCAACATTGAAAACTCCTACAATGAGCAGTTCTTC.

Notes on this clone: A read error may produce the germline difference seen at one junction end. The chain employs TRBV5-1 and TRBJ1-3; D unresolved. Germline CDR1 is SGHRS and CDR2 is YFSETQ. The CDR3 loop spans 15 amino acids. DNA of the CDR3: TGCGCCAACAGCTTGGACGCTGGCTCTGGAAACACCATATATTTT. Protein product: CANSLDAGSGNTIYF.

V gene TRBV6-5 combines with J gene TRBJ2-5; D perhaps matches TRBD2 (6 bases). Trimming shortened V by 6 bases and J by 5 bases, and 19 bases separated the two germline ends. CDR1 and CDR2 from the germline V gene are MNHEY and SVGAGI. The CDR3 is 15 residues long. The CDR3 bases are TGTGCCAGCAGGCCAACCACAGTGGAGGGGGAGACCCAGTACTTC. It encodes CASRPTTVEGETQYF.

V gene TRBV4-1 combines with J gene TRBJ2-7, with 11 bases identical to TRBD2. The CDR3 runs 19 residues. Germline CDR1 is MGHRA and CDR2 is YSYEKL. V dropped 2 bases and J dropped 2; count of bases not matched to a gene: 14. CDR3 sequence: CASSQFLAGGRNPTYEQYF. CDR3 nucleotides: TGCGCCAGCAGCCAATTTCTAGCGGGAGGCCGAAACCCCACCTACGAGCAGTACTTC.

The CDR3 sequence: CASSRSYNEQFF. CDR3 sequence (DNA): TGTGCCAGCAGTCGCTCCTACAATGAGCAGTTCTTC. The chain recombines TRBV28 with TRBJ2-1; D not resolved. Germline loops: CDR1 MDHEN, CDR2 SYDVKM. Trimming took 5 bases from V and 0 from J, leaving 2 bases between them. This CDR3 contains 12 residues. Full variable domain (missing parts from reference TRBV28 and TRBJ2-1): DVKVTQSSRYLVKRTGEKVFLECVQDMDHENMFWYRQDPGLGLRLIYFSYDVKMKEKGDIPEGYSVSREKKERFSLILESASTNQTSMYLCASSRSYNEQFFGPGTRLTVL.

V gene TRBV6-5 combines with J gene TRBJ2-1; TRBD2 aligns across 7 bases. The CDR3 consists of 14 residues. V lost 6 bases and J lost 2; bases outside the gene matches: 4. CDR1 is MNHEY, CDR2 SVGAGI, per germline. The CDR3 DNA sequence: TGTGCCAGCAGATGGGGGACTACCTACAATGAGCAGTTCTTC. This encodes CASRWGTTYNEQFF.

The chain combines TRBV5-1 with TRBJ1-5; D unclear. The CDR3 has 15 residues. V lost 5 bases, J lost 7 bases, and 19 bases lay in between. The V gene's germline CDR1 is SGHRS and CDR2 YFSETQ. Here the CDR3 reads CASSPQGREEQPQHF. The DNA of the CDR3 is TGCGCCAGCAGTCCTCAAGGGAGGGAGGAACAGCCCCAGCATTTT.

V usage is TRBV4-2 and J usage is TRBJ2-3, with a tentative D call TRBD2 (6 bases). CDR3 length: 15 amino acids. V lost 6 bases, J lost 2 bases, and 15 bases lay in between. Per the germline V gene, CDR1 is LGHNA and CDR2 is YNFKEQ. CDR3 amino acids: CASSIKRDFTDTQYF. For the CDR3, the DNA is TGTGCCAGCAGTATTAAACGGGACTTCACAGATACGCAGTATTTT.

Regarding this clone: The sample holds other DNA sequences that translate to the same CDR3. The J gene is TRBJ2-7, the V gene TRBV18; 12 bases line up with TRBD2. J was trimmed by 0 bases and V by 3 bases; bases with no gene match: 0. Per the germline V gene, CDR1 is KGHSH and CDR2 is LQKENI. The CDR3 covers 15 residues. CDR3 in DNA: TGTGCCAGCTCACCGACTAGCGGGAGCTCCTACGAGCAGTACTTC. This sequence encodes CASSPTSGSSYEQYF.

This CDR3 is CASSLGSGSWNEQFF. DNA of the CDR3: TGTGCCAGCAGCTTAGGGTCCGGGAGTTGGAATGAGCAGTTCTTC. V is TRBV7-2 and J is TRBJ2-1, with D maybe TRBD2 (6 bases). The V gene's germline CDR1 is SGHTA and CDR2 FQGNSA. This CDR3 has 15 residues. V was trimmed by 1 base and J by 7 bases, leaving 14 bases between them.